Shown below are 20 T cell receptor beta chains from a single sample sequenced in a study of blood T cell repertoires in COVID-19. Repertoires were generated with immunoSEQ multiplex PCR, while TCRdb's copy carries only in-frame clones and drops some. Of about 170,000 clones in the sample, approximately 91% were seen once. Sequenced: peripheral blood. These receptors were taken from a man aged 18 to 29 with COVID-19, enrolled during active disease.

Worth noting for this clone: At one end, the junction sequence differs from germline, possibly due to a read error. V gene TRBV2 combines with J gene TRBJ2-1; TRBD2 matches 9 bases. CDR3 size: 19 residues. Germline values: CDR1 SNHLY, CDR2 FYNNEI. The CDR3 loop reads CASSEGLARESGSNDEQFF. The CDR3 DNA reads as TGTGCCAGCAGCGAAGGACTAGCGAGAGAAAGCGGGTCAAACGATGAGCAGTTCTTC. Together with reference TRBV2 and TRBJ2-1, the CDR3 gives the full variable domain: EPEVTQTPSHQVTQMGQEVILRCVPISNHLYFYWYRQILGQKVEFLVSFYNNEISEKSEIFDDQFSVERPDGSNFTLKIRSTKLEDSAMYFCASSEGLARESGSNDEQFFGPGTRLTVL.

This clone is a singleton in its sample. V gene TRBV9 combines with J gene TRBJ2-7, with 11 bases that match TRBD1. The CDR3 runs to 15 residues. With V trimmed by 4 bases and J by 4 bases, 7 bases remained unmatched. From germline, CDR1 is SGDLS and CDR2 YYNGEE. The CDR3 protein is CASSPGQGALYEQYF. The DNA for the CDR3 is TGTGCCAGCAGCCCCGGACAGGGGGCGCTGTACGAGCAGTACTTC.

The chain has TRBV19 and TRBJ2-1; possibly TRBD2 for D (5 bases). Germline V gives CDR1 LNHDA, CDR2 SQIVND (reference sequence). The CDR3 has 17 amino acids. V was cut by 0 bases and J by 0 bases, with 12 bases left in between. The CDR3 region has the DNA TGTGCCAGTAGTATAGATTGGCGGGCTAGCTCCTACAATGAGCAGTTCTTC. This gives the protein CASSIDWRASSYNEQFF.

This chain uses TRBV5-1 with TRBJ2-2; 10 bases match TRBD1. Germline lookup yields CDR1 SGHRS and CDR2 YFSETQ. Losses at the gene ends were 4 bases for V and 6 bases for J; bases not matched to a gene: 6. CDR3 size: 15 residues. CDR3 sequence (DNA): TGCGCCAGCAGCCTCTTCGGACAGGGGGCCGGGGAGCTGTTTTTT. Its translation is CASSLFGQGAGELFF.

This rearrangement joins TRBV11-2 to TRBJ2-7; D not certain. Germline CDR1 SGHAT, CDR2 FQNNGV. The CDR3 has 15 residues. V was pared by 1 base and J by 3 bases, with 13 bases between. CDR3 sequence reads: CASSLVFGHFYEQYF. The CDR3 DNA reads TGTGCCAGCAGCTTAGTTTTTGGGCATTTCTACGAGCAGTACTTC.

This clone has only a few counts. The chain combines TRBV27 with TRBJ2-1; 8 nucleotides match TRBD1. V dropped 4 bases and J dropped 4; count of bases not matched to a gene: 6. This CDR3 contains 15 residues. Germline CDR1 MNHEY, CDR2 SMNVEV (reference sequence). CDR3 DNA sequence: TGTGCCAGCAGTTCCGGACAGGGATTGTACAATGAGCAGTTCTTC. Translated: CASSSGQGLYNEQFF.

This clone has more than one count but fewer than ten. The CDR3 loop is CASSFPPGLGTGELFF. In DNA form, the CDR3 reads TGTGCCAGCAGTTTCCCCCCGGGACTAGGGACCGGGGAGCTGTTTTTT. This chain connects TRBV28 to TRBJ2-2, with TRBD2 matching over 8 bases. This CDR3 is built from 16 residues. Per germline, CDR1 MDHEN and CDR2 SYDVKM. After removal of 3 bases from V and 5 bases from J, the junction contained 8 bases not matched to a gene.

This sequence joins TRBV19 and TRBJ2-3; 9 bases line up with TRBD2. CDR1 LNHDA and CDR2 SQIVND come from the germline V gene (reference sequence). The trim removed 7 bases at V and 1 base at J, leaving 6 bases unmatched. There are 15 residues in the CDR3. CDR3 in DNA: TGTGCCAGTACCGCGACTAGCGGAGGCACAGATACGCAGTATTTT. It is translated as CASTATSGGTDTQYF.

In its sample, this clone was seen a few times. The rearrangement uses TRBV7-2 and TRBJ1-1; D is undetermined. The CDR3 consists of 13 residues. V lost 5 bases and J 7 bases, leaving 14 bases between the germline ends. In germline, CDR1 is SGHTA, CDR2 FQGNSA. The CDR3 DNA follows: TGTGCCAGCAGCCCTTATCAGGATGGTGAAGCTTTCTTT. This codes for CASSPYQDGEAFF. The full variable domain, its missing parts supplied by reference TRBV7-2 and TRBJ1-1, is GAGVSQSPSNKVTEKGKDVELRCDPISGHTALYWYRQSLGQGLEFLIYFQGNSAPDKSGLPSDRFSAERTGGSVSTLTIQRTQQEDSAVYLCASSPYQDGEAFFGQGTRLTVV.

This clone has more than one count but fewer than ten. This chain connects TRBV7-2 to TRBJ2-1, with TRBD2 matching over 12 bases. CDR3 length equals 16 residues. V shed 3 bases and J 2 bases; nucleotides not matched to a gene: 2. Germline CDR1 and CDR2: SGHTA and FQGNSA. CDR3 nucleotide sequence: TGTGCCAGCAGCTTTTGGACTAGCGGGGCCTACAATGAGCAGTTCTTC. Its translation is CASSFWTSGAYNEQFF.

This chain uses TRBV20-1 with TRBJ2-5; D ambiguous. Trimming took off 5 bases at V and 2 bases at J, with 6 bases between the two ends. The CDR3 is made up of 11 amino acids. Germline CDR1 DFQATT, CDR2 SNEGSKA (reference sequence). The DNA of the CDR3 is TGCAGTGCTCGCACACAAGAGACCCAGTACTTC. Its protein is CSARTQETQYF.

This clone was counted once. CDR3 in DNA: TGTGCCACCAGCAGGAGACAGGGGGCGCGGTACGAGCAGTACTTC. It is translated as CATSRRQGARYEQYF. The V and J genes are TRBV15 and TRBJ2-7, with 10 bases matching TRBD1. Germline V gene lookup returns CDR1 LNHNV and CDR2 YYDKDF (reference sequence). With V trimmed by 3 bases and J by 4 bases, 6 bases remained unmatched. The length of the CDR3 is 15 residues. The entire variable domain, with the rest obtained from reference TRBV15 and TRBJ2-7, is as follows: DAMVIQNPRYQVTQFGKPVTLSCSQTLNHNVMYWYQQKSSQAPKLLFHYYDKDFNNEADTPDNFQSRRPNTSFCFLDIRSPGLGDTAMYLCATSRRQGARYEQYFGPGTRLTVT.

The chain is built from TRBV6-4 and TRBJ2-1; D is perhaps TRBD1 (5 bases). Deletions cut 3 bases from V and 7 bases from J, with 10 bases between. Germline CDR1 reads MRHNA; CDR2 reads SNTAGT. The CDR3 has 13 residues. The CDR3 DNA reads TGTGCCAGCAGTGAATCCCACAGGAATGAGCAGTTCTTC. Residues: CASSESHRNEQFF.

The chain links TRBV27 to TRBJ2-5; D might be TRBD2 (5 bases). The V gene lost 10 bases and the J gene lost 9 bases, with 9 bases spanning the gap. This CDR3 is 9 amino acids long. Germline V gives CDR1 MNHEY, CDR2 SMNVEV (reference sequence). The CDR3: CATPGSQYF. CDR3 in DNA: TGTGCCACCCCGGGGTCCCAGTACTTC.

The chain employs TRBV7-2 and TRBJ2-7; D is ambiguous. The CDR3 extends over 14 amino acids. Germline V gene sequence: CDR1 SGHTA, CDR2 FQGNSA. Trimming took 2 bases from V and 0 from J, leaving 8 bases between them. DNA for the CDR3: TGTGCCAGCAGCTTATCTCCGGGCTCCTACGAGCAGTACTTC. It is translated as CASSLSPGSYEQYF.

The chain is built from TRBV19 and TRBJ1-2, with D perhaps matching TRBD1 (5 bases). Germline-derived CDR1 and CDR2 are LNHDA and SQIVND (reference sequence). The V end lost 6 bases, the J end lost 4 bases, and 15 bases lay between the germline ends. The CDR3 consists of 14 residues. The CDR3 spells CASRRGTVLYGYTF. DNA of the CDR3: TGTGCCAGTAGGCGGGGGACGGTCCTCTATGGCTACACCTTC.

V gene TRBV7-9 combines with J gene TRBJ2-1; 11 nucleotides match TRBD2. With 6 bases clipped from V and 8 bases from J, the junction kept 9 bases outside the gene matches. The CDR3 loop spans 15 amino acids. Germline CDR1 reads SEHNR; CDR2 reads FQNEAQ (reference sequence). As DNA, the CDR3 is TGTGCCAGCAGTCCTAGCGGGGGGTTGATCTATGAGCAGTTCTTC. This encodes CASSPSGGLIYEQFF.

The V call is TRBV2, the J call TRBJ1-5; D unclear. This CDR3 spans 15 amino acids. Germline lookup yields CDR1 SNHLY and CDR2 FYNNEI. Deletions cut 3 bases from V and 3 bases from J, with 12 bases between. DNA for the CDR3: TGTGCCAGCAGTGAGGAGGACGGATACAATCAGCCCCAGCATTTT. Protein product: CASSEEDGYNQPQHF.

The table lists this clone with a few counts. This sequence joins TRBV6-5 and TRBJ1-1, with 10 nucleotides matching TRBD1. J was trimmed by 11 bases and V by 6 bases; bases with no gene match: 15. Germline assignment: CDR1 MNHEY and CDR2 SVGAGI. The CDR3 contains 15 residues. The CDR3 sequence is CASRRNPGQGRVAFF. The CDR3 region has the DNA TGTGCCAGCAGACGAAATCCGGGACAGGGGAGGGTGGCTTTCTTT.

This clone has more than one count but fewer than ten. The rearrangement uses TRBV19 and TRBJ1-2; D remains unclear. The CDR3 contains 14 residues. Deletions cut 1 base from V and 1 base from J, with 7 bases between. Germline V CDR1 and CDR2: LNHDA, SQIVND (reference sequence). The CDR3 is CASSIAGVNYGYTF. The CDR3 nucleotides are TGTGCCAGTAGTATAGCCGGAGTTAACTATGGCTACACCTTC.